This TCR beta chain emerged from a study of shared clonotypes between healthy human individuals. Deep was the level used in running the assay. In the study's own analysis: Junction-only sequences without quality scores came from ImmunoSEQ, so filtering differed. Clones were read by immunoSEQ multiplex PCR, and TCRdb kept only the in-frame ones, dropping some. The V and J calls and clone size come from that table; D and trimming were worked out from the DNA. The sample has 600,000 to 750,000 clones, roughly 70% seen once. The CDR3 extends over 12 amino acids. The V end lost 7 bases, the J end lost 2 bases, and 11 bases lay between the germline ends. Germline CDR1 SQVTM, CDR2 ANQGSEA. In regard to this clone: Its antigen remains unidentified.

General study results and limits: When naive CD4 clonotypes were compared across a few donors, 5% to 5.5% were shared. It was expected that sequencing depth would affect clonotype sharing among donors.

The sample was memory CD4+ T cells sorted from blood. The subset denotes: CD45RA-negative fraction. This TCR was sampled from a woman between 25 and 40 years old in good health. The chain employs TRBV29-1 and TRBJ1-1; perhaps TRBD1 as D (5 bases). CDR3 region: CSAGGGNTEAFF. The CDR3, as DNA: TGCAGCGCCGGGGGGGGAAACACTGAAGCTTTCTTT.